These 13 T cell receptor beta chains originate from one sample sequenced in a study of cytomegalovirus exposure and HLA in healthy donors. 60 Vbeta and 13 Jbeta primers were used in PCR. The repertoire was sequenced with immunoSEQ multiplex PCR; TCRdb's copy has only in-frame clones and lacks some. This sample has about 200,000 clones; 82% occur once, and the top ten carry 0.098%. The sample consisted of PBMCs. These receptors all come from a boy younger than 10 in good health and CMV-seronegative.

The rearrangement links TRBV19 to TRBJ1-2; 8 nucleotides align to TRBD1. The germline gives CDR1 LNHDA, CDR2 SQIVND (reference sequence). This CDR3 contains 14 residues. The J segment lost 8 bases and the V segment lost 9 bases, leaving 14 bases of the junction unmatched. The CDR3 loop reads CASAPLQGARGYTF. The CDR3 DNA sequence: TGTGCCAGCGCGCCCCTCCAGGGGGCTAGAGGCTACACCTTC.

The rearrangement uses TRBV2 and TRBJ2-5; 9 bases line up with TRBD2. CDR3 size: 15 residues. Per the germline V gene, CDR1 is SNHLY and CDR2 is FYNNEI. V lost 4 bases to trimming and J lost 5 bases; unmatched junction nucleotides: 8. The CDR3 region is CASSGTSGWGETQYF. The CDR3 region has the DNA TGTGCCAGCAGTGGAACTAGCGGGTGGGGGGAGACCCAGTACTTC.

For the CDR3, the DNA is TGTGCCAGTAGTATGGCCAATATCAGGGGGAACACTGAAGCTTTCTTT. Residues: CASSMANIRGNTEAFF. This chain links TRBV19 with TRBJ1-1; maybe TRBD1 (6 bases). Germline-derived CDR1 and CDR2 are LNHDA and SQIVND (reference sequence). The CDR3 length is 16 residues. The germline V and J ends were trimmed by 3 bases and 1 base, with 15 bases remaining between them.

The V gene is TRBV4-1, the J gene TRBJ1-6; no clear D gene. Germline values: CDR1 MGHRA, CDR2 YSYEKL. The CDR3 is 17 residues long. Deletions cut 4 bases from V and 1 base from J, with 14 bases between. The CDR3 is CASSRPRGTSYNSPLHF. The CDR3, as DNA: TGCGCCAGCAGCCGTCCCCGGGGTACGTCCTATAATTCACCCCTCCACTTT.

This chain links TRBV7-8 with TRBJ1-1; 7 nucleotides align to TRBD1. CDR1 and CDR2 from the germline V gene are SGHVS and FQNEAQ. The CDR3 is made up of 16 amino acids. The trim removed 5 bases at V and 4 bases at J, leaving 13 bases unmatched. The chain's CDR3 is CASSAEATGSRTEAFF. For the CDR3, the DNA is TGTGCCAGCAGCGCAGAAGCGACAGGGAGTCGCACTGAAGCTTTCTTT.

V usage is TRBV5-1 and J usage is TRBJ2-2, with 7 bases matching TRBD1. The germline gives CDR1 SGHRS, CDR2 YFSETQ. The CDR3 has 17 residues. With V trimmed by 0 bases and J by 4 bases, 9 bases remained unmatched. CDR3 in amino acids: CASSLARSRGSTGELFF. DNA of the CDR3: TGCGCCAGCAGCTTGGCCCGCTCCAGGGGGAGCACCGGGGAGCTGTTTTTT.

J is TRBJ2-3 and V is TRBV7-8; D is perhaps TRBD2 (5 bases). The CDR3 has 16 amino acids. Germline V gene sequence: CDR1 SGHVS, CDR2 FQNEAQ. Trimming took 1 base from V and 1 from J, leaving 12 bases between them. The CDR3 DNA reads TGTGCCAGCAGCTTAGGTCGGGGTTCGGGCACAGATACGCAGTATTTT. Protein: CASSLGRGSGTDTQYF.

The rearrangement joins TRBV6-1 to TRBJ1-5; 7 bases align to TRBD1. The ends lost 0 bases at V and 1 base at J; junction bases unmatched: 12. CDR3 size: 19 residues. Germline V CDR1 and CDR2: MNHNS, SASEGT. The CDR3 sequence: CASSEAGRGRGVSNQPQHF. CDR3 nucleotide sequence: TGTGCCAGCAGTGAAGCCGGCAGGGGGAGAGGTGTGAGCAATCAGCCCCAGCATTTT.

As concerns this clone: Other DNA sequences in this sample translate to the same CDR3. This chain joins TRBV19 and TRBJ1-2; 9 nucleotides match TRBD1. V gave up 3 bases and J gave up 6 bases; unmatched junction bases: 2. The CDR3 totals 13 residues. The germline V gene encodes CDR1 LNHDA and CDR2 SQIVND (reference sequence). CDR3 protein: CASSIRDRDGYTF. The CDR3 coding sequence is TGTGCCAGTAGTATCCGGGACAGGGATGGCTACACCTTC.

This chain links TRBV4-3 with TRBJ2-3; the match to TRBD2 covers 12 bases. Germline V gives CDR1 LGHNA, CDR2 YSLEER. The CDR3 covers 16 residues. V shed 1 base, J shed 6 bases, and the junction held 5 bases outside the gene matches. The CDR3 DNA is TGCGCCAGCAGCCAAGCTCTAGCGGGGGGGCCTGATACGCAGTATTTT. Its translation is CASSQALAGGPDTQYF.

This clone has only one observation. J is TRBJ2-3 and V is TRBV6-5, with a possible D match to TRBD2 (6 bases). V gave up 2 bases and J gave up 4 bases, with 16 bases separating them. The CDR3 is 16 amino acids. CDR1 is MNHEY and CDR2 is SVGAGI in the germline V gene. In nucleotides, the CDR3 is TGTGCCAGCAGTTACAGTCTCGGGGGTGTCGCAGATACGCAGTATTTT. Amino acids: CASSYSLGGVADTQYF.

The J gene is TRBJ2-1, the V gene TRBV2; D possibly corresponds to TRBD2 (5 bases). The CDR3 has 15 residues. Trimming stripped 8 bases from V and 2 bases from J, with 16 bases between. Looked up from germline, CDR1 is SNHLY and CDR2 is FYNNEI. In DNA form, the CDR3 reads TGTGCCAGCCAACAAGCGGCCCACCCCTACAATGAGCAGTTCTTC. Residues: CASQQAAHPYNEQFF.

V gene TRBV11-2 combines with J gene TRBJ2-2, with 8 bases identical to TRBD1. Germline V lookup: CDR1 SGHAT, CDR2 FQNNGV. V was clipped by 2 bases and J by 4 bases; unmatched bases: 9. This CDR3 has 17 residues. CDR3 region: CASSLTPDRAGTGELFF. CDR3 coding DNA: TGTGCCAGCAGCTTAACCCCGGACAGGGCTGGCACCGGGGAGCTGTTTTTT.